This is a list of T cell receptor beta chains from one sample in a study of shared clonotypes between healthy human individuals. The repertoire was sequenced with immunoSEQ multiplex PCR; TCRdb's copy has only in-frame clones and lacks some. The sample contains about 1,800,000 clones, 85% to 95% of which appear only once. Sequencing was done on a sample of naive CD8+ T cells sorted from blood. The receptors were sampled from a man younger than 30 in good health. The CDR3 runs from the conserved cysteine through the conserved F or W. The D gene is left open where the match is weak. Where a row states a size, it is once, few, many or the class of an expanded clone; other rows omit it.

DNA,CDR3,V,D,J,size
TGTGCCAGCAGTGAAGTTGGAAACCCTGTTTACGAGCAGTACTTC,CASSEVGNPVYEQYF,TRBV6-1,.,TRBJ2-7,.
TGTGCCAGCAGCCTACGGGACAAGACCTACGAGCAGTACTTC,CASSLRDKTYEQYF,TRBV7-9,.,TRBJ2-7,.
TGTGCCAGCAGCTTAGGGGCTGACTATGGCTACACCTTC,CASSLGADYGYTF,TRBV11-2,.,TRBJ1-2,.
TGTGCCATCAGTGACCCTCCGGCAGGGGGAATTGATGCAGGCTACACCTTC,CAISDPPAGGIDAGYTF,TRBV10-3,TRBD1,TRBJ1-2,.
TGTGCCAGCAGCTTAAGCCCACCGGGAGGAGCCACAGATACGCAGTATTTT,CASSLSPPGGATDTQYF,TRBV11-2,TRBD2,TRBJ2-3,.
TGTGCCTGGAGTGTACAACAGGGCTGGGGACAGACTAATGAAAAACTGTTTTTT,CAWSVQQGWGQTNEKLFF,TRBV30,TRBD1,TRBJ1-4,.
TGTGCCAGCAGTTTATCAGGGGAGGGCGGCTACACCTTC,CASSLSGEGGYTF,TRBV27,.,TRBJ1-2,.
TGTGCCAGTGGACTAGCGGGCCTCAATGAGCAGTTCTTC,CASGLAGLNEQFF,TRBV19,TRBD2,TRBJ2-1,.
TGTGCCAGCTCAGCCATCACTGAAGCTTTCTTT,CASSAITEAFF,TRBV18,.,TRBJ1-1,.
TGTGCCATCAGTGGAACAGGGGGCACTGAAGCTTTCTTT,CAISGTGGTEAFF,TRBV10-3,TRBD1,TRBJ1-1,.
TGTGCCATTGGCCTACTGGGGACAGATACGCAGTATTTT,CAIGLLGTDTQYF,TRBV10-3,.,TRBJ2-3,.
TGTGCCAGCAGCCCTCTAGCGGGAGCTGACAATGAGCAGTTCTTC,CASSPLAGADNEQFF,TRBV5-4,TRBD2,TRBJ2-1,.
TGTGCCAGCAGCCGACCGTGGAACACTGAAGCTTTCTTT,CASSRPWNTEAFF,TRBV11-2,.,TRBJ1-1,.
TGTGCCAGCAGTTCGGGACAGGGAAGTGGCACCCTCCACTTT,CASSSGQGSGTLHF,TRBV27,TRBD1,TRBJ1-6,.
TGTGCCACCAGCAGAGATCCGTCCGAGCCCCAGCATTTT,CATSRDPSEPQHF,TRBV15,.,TRBJ1-5,.
TGTGCCAGCAGCTTAGCCGTCGAAGATGAGCAGTTCTTC,CASSLAVEDEQFF,TRBV7-6,.,TRBJ2-1,.
TGTGCCAGCAGCCTAGGCGGGGATCTTTACGAGCAGTACTTC,CASSLGGDLYEQYF,TRBV7-6,.,TRBJ2-7,.
TGTGCCAGCAGTCACACTAAGGGACTAGCGGGAGTAAGGTCCGGGGAGCTGTTTTTT,CASSHTKGLAGVRSGELFF,TRBV7-2,TRBD2,TRBJ2-2,.
TGTGCCAGCAGCTGGGCCATCGAGGGCGGAGAGACCCAGTACTTC,CASSWAIEGGETQYF,TRBV5-6,.,TRBJ2-5,.
TGCGCCAGCAGCCCCGGTATGGTGTCCTATAATTCACCCCTCCACTTT,CASSPGMVSYNSPLHF,TRBV4-1,.,TRBJ1-6,.
TGCGCCAGCAGCCCGTCCGGTGGAGCGGGGGGAACCTACGAGCAGTACTTC,CASSPSGGAGGTYEQYF,TRBV4-1,TRBD2,TRBJ2-7,.
TGTGCCAGCAGTTACTCGGGGGCAGATACGCAGTATTTT,CASSYSGADTQYF,TRBV6-6,.,TRBJ2-3,few
TGTGCCAGCAGCGTAAGCAGAGAGACTGAAGCTTTCTTT,CASSVSRETEAFF,TRBV9,.,TRBJ1-1,.
TGCGCCAGCAGCTTGGCGCCCTACGAGCAGTACTTC,CASSLAPYEQYF,TRBV5-1,.,TRBJ2-7,.
TGTGCCAGCGGGAGGATAGGGGAGGGAGGGACTGAAGCTTTCTTT,CASGRIGEGGTEAFF,TRBV7-9,.,TRBJ1-1,.
TGTGCCAGCAGCTTAGCTTGGTCACCAGAGCAGTACGAGCAGTACTTC,CASSLAWSPEQYEQYF,TRBV11-2,.,TRBJ2-7,.
TGTGCCAGCAGCTTTGGCAGGGTCTCGAACACCGGGGAGCTGTTTTTT,CASSFGRVSNTGELFF,TRBV7-9,.,TRBJ2-2,.
TGTGCCAGCAGCTTAGTGGGGACAGCACCCTACGAGCAGTACTTC,CASSLVGTAPYEQYF,TRBV13,TRBD1,TRBJ2-7,.
TGTGCCAGTAGTATAGCCGTGGGGATAACAGCAACTAATGAAAAACTGTTTTTT,CASSIAVGITATNEKLFF,TRBV19,.,TRBJ1-4,.
TGTGCCAGCAAGGAGTACGCGTCACGCACTGAAGCTTTCTTT,CASKEYASRTEAFF,TRBV7-6,.,TRBJ1-1,.
TGTGCCTGGAGGGCCGGACAGGTTCCGGATGGCTACACCTTC,CAWRAGQVPDGYTF,TRBV30,TRBD1,TRBJ1-2,.
TGTGCCTGGAGGGGCCGACAGGGCACTGAAGCTTTCTTT,CAWRGRQGTEAFF,TRBV30,TRBD1,TRBJ1-1,.
TGTGCCAGCGGAGTATTTGGTAATTCACCCCTCCACTTT,CASGVFGNSPLHF,TRBV27,.,TRBJ1-6,.
TGTGCCATCAGTTTTTTACTAGCGGGGGCCCAGGATACGCAGTATTTT,CAISFLLAGAQDTQYF,TRBV10-3,TRBD2,TRBJ2-3,.
TGTGCCAGTTCGGGACAGATATACAATGAGCAGTTCTTC,CASSGQIYNEQFF,TRBV25-1,TRBD1,TRBJ2-1,.
TGTGCCAGCAGCTTGGGGGTCAGCAAACCCTACACAGATACGCAGTATTTT,CASSLGVSKPYTDTQYF,TRBV5-4,.,TRBJ2-3,.
TGTGCCAGCAGGCCTCAGTTGGGACAGCTCGAGGAAGGCTACAATGAGCAGTTCTTC,CASRPQLGQLEEGYNEQFF,TRBV7-6,TRBD1,TRBJ2-1,once
TGTGCCAGCAGCCCCAGCAGGGGGGGCGCGTATTTCGGCTACACCTTC,CASSPSRGGAYFGYTF,TRBV27,TRBD1,TRBJ1-2,.
TGTGCCAGCAGCTCGGAAGGGGAAAAACTGTTTTTT,CASSSEGEKLFF,TRBV5-4,.,TRBJ1-4,.
TGTGCCAGCAGCGATCGACCCGGGACTAGCGGACTTATGTACCAAGAGACCCAGTACTTC,CASSDRPGTSGLMYQETQYF,TRBV9,TRBD2,TRBJ2-5,.
TGTGCCAGCAGCGTAGGAGGGACTAGTGGAGATACGCAGTATTTT,CASSVGGTSGDTQYF,TRBV9,TRBD2,TRBJ2-3,.
TGCGCCAGCAGCCAAGAAGGGCAGGGGGTCGACGAGCAGTACTTC,CASSQEGQGVDEQYF,TRBV4-1,TRBD1,TRBJ2-7,.
TGTGCCAGCAGTCCTTCGGCGGGTCAACGAGCGGATACGCAGTATTTT,CASSPSAGQRADTQYF,TRBV27,.,TRBJ2-3,.
TGTGCCAGCAGCCAAGCCGGGACAGGGGGAAGGGAAGAGCAGTACTTC,CASSQAGTGGREEQYF,TRBV4-2,TRBD1,TRBJ2-7,.
TGTGCCAGTAGCCCCGGGGTAGGCGGTGAAGCTTTCTTT,CASSPGVGGEAFF,TRBV19,.,TRBJ1-1,.
TGTGCCAGCAGTGCCCCGCGAGACAGGGGGCGCCGGGCCACTGAAGCTTTCTTT,CASSAPRDRGRRATEAFF,TRBV6-4,TRBD1,TRBJ1-1,.
TGTGCCAGCAGCTACCAGCGGGGGAGCCAAGAGACCCAGTACTTC,CASSYQRGSQETQYF,TRBV27,TRBD2,TRBJ2-5,.